The source of this T cell receptor beta chain is a study of cytomegalovirus exposure and HLA in healthy donors. Study at large: HLA-typed donors were the source of 83 million or so unique TCRs held in an early data release. The Caucasian-associated ancestry cluster held less than 85% of a few hundred genotyped donors.

Overall study results and limits: Among TCR beta chains, those listed as cytomegalovirus-associated numbered about 160.

The CDR3 contains 15 residues. CDR1 and CDR2 from the germline V gene are MNHNS and SASEGT. Trimming took 2 bases from V and 0 from J, leaving 10 bases between them. This clone was seen a single time. The target antigen is unknown. PCR was performed using 60 Vbeta and 13 Jbeta primers. Here immunoSEQ multiplex PCR was the method, and the copy in TCRdb shows in-frame clones only, minus some. This repertoire shows over 150,000 clones, around three quarters found once; its top ten account for about 0.64%. V gene TRBV6-1 combines with J gene TRBJ1-2, with TRBD1 as a possible D gene (6 bases). The clonotype was recovered from a boy between 5 and 17 years old in good health and CMV-seronegative. Sequencing input: PBMCs. The DNA for the CDR3 is TGTGCCAGCAGTGAACGGACAGCAGCTAACTATGGCTACACCTTC. Encoded protein: CASSERTAANYGYTF.